This TCR beta chain was captured by sequencing in a study of identifying expanded T cells in peripheral blood. Here immunoSEQ multiplex PCR was the method, and the copy in TCRdb shows in-frame clones only, minus some. Here the sample spans about 130,000 clones, roughly 90% being singletons. Germline CDR1 is SGHTA and CDR2 is FQGNSA. J was trimmed by 0 bases and V by 5 bases; bases with no gene match: 12. CDR3 length: 18 residues. The J gene is TRBJ1-4, the V gene TRBV7-2; TRBD1 aligns across 7 bases. Sample: blood. This sequence was found in a person between 18 and 75 years old in good health. Written as DNA, the CDR3 is TGTGCCAGCAGCCGGGGAGAACAGGGGATAGCAACTAATGAAAAACTGTTTTTT. Translated, it gives CASSRGEQGIATNEKLFF.